This TCR beta chain emerged from a study of blood T cell repertoires in COVID-19. Study information: Samples came from the United States, Italy and Spain, spanning acute and convalescent COVID-19. PBMCs, B-cell-depleted T cells, or T cells provided the cDNA or gDNA that made up the material.

This CDR3 has 16 amino acids. CDR1 and CDR2 (germline): SGHRS, YFSETQ. J lost 4 bases, V lost 1 base, and 4 bases had no gene match. Patients in Seattle were enrolled during active infection, then followed longitudinally. The count of this clone is one. As handled by the study authors: Cell counts per sample came from amplifying reference gene primers. The table came from immunoSEQ multiplex PCR; TCRdb's copy has only in-frame clones and leaves some out. That table gives V, J and clone size, and the DNA gave D and trimming. The sample carries under 250,000 clones, approximately 90% recorded once. The material sequenced was peripheral blood. The chain combines TRBV5-1 with TRBJ2-1; 11 nucleotides align to TRBD2. This TCR derives from a man aged 25 to 45 with COVID-19, enrolled during active disease. The CDR3 here is CASSLSLAGGYNEQFF. CDR3 coding DNA: TGCGCCAGCAGCTTGAGCCTAGCGGGAGGATACAATGAGCAGTTCTTC. Drawing the rest from reference TRBV5-1 and TRBJ2-1, the complete variable domain is KAGVTQTPRYLIKTRGQQVTLSCSPISGHRSVSWYQQTPGQGLQFLFEYFSETQRNKGNFPGRFSGRQFSNSRSEMNVSTLELGDSALYLCASSLSLAGGYNEQFFGPGTRLTVL.